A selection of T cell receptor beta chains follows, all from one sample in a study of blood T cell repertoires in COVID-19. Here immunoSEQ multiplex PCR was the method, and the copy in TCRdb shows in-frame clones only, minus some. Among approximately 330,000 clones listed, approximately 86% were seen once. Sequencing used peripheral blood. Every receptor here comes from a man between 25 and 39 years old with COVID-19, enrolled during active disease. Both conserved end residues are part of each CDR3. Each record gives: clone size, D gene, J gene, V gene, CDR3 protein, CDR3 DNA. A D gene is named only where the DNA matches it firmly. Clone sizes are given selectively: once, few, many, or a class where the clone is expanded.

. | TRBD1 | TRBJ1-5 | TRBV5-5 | CASSLGTGDSNQPQHF | TGTGCCAGCAGCTTGGGGACAGGAGATAGCAATCAGCCCCAGCATTTT
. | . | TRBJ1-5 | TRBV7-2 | CASSTRERNLQEPQHF | TGTGCCAGCAGCACCCGGGAACGCAATCTGCAGGAGCCCCAGCATTTT
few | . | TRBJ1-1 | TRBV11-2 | CASSLARQPGDTEAFF | TGTGCCAGCAGCTTAGCCCGACAGCCAGGGGACACTGAAGCTTTCTTT
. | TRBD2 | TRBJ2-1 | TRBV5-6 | CASSSLAGYYNEQFF | TGTGCCAGCAGCTCACTAGCGGGGTACTACAATGAGCAGTTCTTC
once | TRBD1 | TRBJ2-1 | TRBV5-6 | CASSQGTGSSYNEQFF | TGTGCCAGCAGCCAGGGGACAGGGAGCTCCTACAATGAGCAGTTCTTC
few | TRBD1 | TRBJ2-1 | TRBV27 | CASSPTGTGHNEQFF | TGTGCCAGCAGTCCCACGGGGACAGGCCATAATGAGCAGTTCTTC
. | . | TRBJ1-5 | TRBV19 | CASNLQGYQPQHF | TGTGCCAGTAATTTGCAGGGGTATCAGCCCCAGCATTTT
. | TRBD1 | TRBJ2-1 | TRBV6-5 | CASGDRYNEQFF | TGTGCCAGCGGGGACAGGTACAATGAGCAGTTCTTC
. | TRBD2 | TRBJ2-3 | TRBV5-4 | CASSSVITSGRAIADTQYF | TGTGCCAGCAGTTCCGTTATCACTAGCGGGAGGGCTATCGCAGATACGCAGTATTTT
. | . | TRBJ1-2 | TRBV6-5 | CASTNQGGHYGYTF | TGTGCCAGTACGAACCAGGGAGGGCATTATGGCTACACCTTC
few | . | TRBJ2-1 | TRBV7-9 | CASRTTPYNEQFF | TGTGCCAGCAGGACAACCCCCTACAATGAGCAGTTCTTC
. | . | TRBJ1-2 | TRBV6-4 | CASSDTSAGGKGYGYTF | TGTGCCAGCAGTGACACCAGTGCCGGGGGAAAAGGCTATGGCTACACCTTC
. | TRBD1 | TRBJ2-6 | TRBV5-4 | CASSLVGTGGAGANVLTF | TGTGCCAGCAGCTTGGTGGGGACAGGGGGCGCTGGGGCCAACGTCCTGACTTTC
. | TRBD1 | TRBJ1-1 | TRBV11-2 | CASSKDRGGTEAFF | TGTGCCAGCAGCAAGGACAGGGGTGGGACTGAAGCTTTCTTT
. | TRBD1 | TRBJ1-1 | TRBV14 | CASSQTGASNTEAFF | TGTGCCAGCAGCCAAACAGGGGCCTCGAACACTGAAGCTTTCTTT
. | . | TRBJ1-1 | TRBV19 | CASSIGRVNTEAFF | TGTGCCAGTAGTATAGGCAGGGTGAACACTGAAGCTTTCTTT